This TCR beta chain was found in a study of T cell responses to AZD1222 COVID-19 vaccine. Clones were sequenced by immunoSEQ multiplex PCR, and TCRdb holds only the in-frame ones, with some missing. The table lists over 60,000 clones, 87% of them singletons. The study, taken as a whole, reports: Donors, mostly white British, included more females; clonal diversity was possibly underestimated.

Comments on this clone: Its antigen is unidentified.

This CDR3 region has 13 residues. The V gene end was trimmed by 5 bases and the J gene end by 8 bases; junction bases not matched to a gene: 5. Germline CDR1 SGHTA, CDR2 FQGTGA. This TCR was sampled from an adult in good health. This specimen consisted of peripheral blood, obtained on day 0 of AZD1222 vaccination. The V call is TRBV7-3, the J call TRBJ2-1; 8 positions match TRBD1. CDR3 amino acids: CASSRTGKDEQFF. As DNA, the CDR3 is TGTGCCAGCAGCAGGACAGGGAAGGATGAGCAGTTCTTC.